This is a list of T cell receptor beta chains from one sample in a study of T-cell memory formation after mild COVID-19. TCRdb re-called the 5' RACE reads with MiXCR, one entry per CDR3 protein. This table has hundreds of thousands of distinct CDR3 sequences, roughly 22% appearing once. Input material: PBMCs or a T cell subset sorted from them (not recorded which). The receptors here all came from an adult woman who had mild COVID-19 (a few samples of this study predate the infection). Cell type and time point are not known. Each CDR3 is given with its conserved first and last residue. Each record gives: V gene, clone size, J gene, D gene, CDR3 DNA, CDR3 protein. D genes are given only for firm matches. Size is omitted from some rows. Given values are once, few, many or a class for expanded clones.

v_gene: TRBV20-1
abundance: few
j_gene: TRBJ2-3
d_gene: TRBD2
CDR3nt: TGCAGTGCTGCGAGCGGGGGGGAGACAGATACGCAGTATTTT
CDR3aa: CSAASGGETDTQYF

v_gene: TRBV20-1
abundance: few
j_gene: TRBJ1-6
d_gene: -
CDR3nt: TGCAGTGCTAGGAGGACAGCCCATAATTCACCCCTCCACTTT
CDR3aa: CSARRTAHNSPLHF

v_gene: TRBV28
abundance: -
j_gene: TRBJ1-2
d_gene: -
CDR3nt: TGTGCCAGCAGTTTAGAGGAGGACTATGGCTACACCTTC
CDR3aa: CASSLEEDYGYTF

v_gene: TRBV5-1
abundance: few
j_gene: TRBJ2-6
d_gene: -
CDR3nt: TGCGCCAGCAGCTTGGTTGGGACGGCAAGCTCTGGGGCCAACGTCCTGACTTTC
CDR3aa: CASSLVGTASSGANVLTF

v_gene: TRBV6-5
abundance: few
j_gene: TRBJ2-3
d_gene: -
CDR3nt: TGTGCCAGCAGCCGCAAAGGAACAGATACGCAGTATTTT
CDR3aa: CASSRKGTDTQYF

v_gene: TRBV7-2
abundance: few
j_gene: TRBJ2-1
d_gene: -
CDR3nt: TGTGCCAGCAGCTTAGCCAAACAGGGACAAGTGTTCTTC
CDR3aa: CASSLAKQGQVFF

v_gene: TRBV5-1
abundance: few
j_gene: TRBJ2-7
d_gene: TRBD1
CDR3nt: TGCGCCAGCAGCCTTACCGCGACAGGGTTCGAGCAGTACTTC
CDR3aa: CASSLTATGFEQYF

v_gene: TRBV24-1
abundance: -
j_gene: TRBJ1-2
d_gene: TRBD1
CDR3nt: TGTGCCACCAGCGCAGGGGGCGAGGGTAACTATGGCTACACCTTC
CDR3aa: CATSAGGEGNYGYTF

v_gene: TRBV27
abundance: -
j_gene: TRBJ2-7
d_gene: -
CDR3nt: TGTGCCAGCAGTTTAGGGGGGGCAGGGTCCTACGAGCAGTACTTC
CDR3aa: CASSLGGAGSYEQYF

v_gene: TRBV12-3/TRBV12-4
abundance: -
j_gene: TRBJ1-1
d_gene: -
CDR3nt: TGTGCCAGCAGTTTAGGGGCTCGTCGGTCTGAAGCTTTCTTT
CDR3aa: CASSLGARRSEAFF

v_gene: TRBV25-1
abundance: -
j_gene: TRBJ1-2
d_gene: -
CDR3nt: TGTGCCAGCAGTGAATGGAAGGGATCCTATGGCTACACCTTC
CDR3aa: CASSEWKGSYGYTF

v_gene: TRBV5-1
abundance: -
j_gene: TRBJ2-7
d_gene: TRBD2
CDR3nt: TGCGCCAGCAGCTATATGCTAGCGGGAGCCTACGAGCAGTACTTC
CDR3aa: CASSYMLAGAYEQYF

v_gene: TRBV24-1
abundance: few
j_gene: TRBJ2-1
d_gene: TRBD2
CDR3nt: TGTGCCACCAGTAGGGGACTAGCGGGAGGGGCGTTCTTC
CDR3aa: CATSRGLAGGAFF

v_gene: TRBV12-3/TRBV12-4
abundance: -
j_gene: TRBJ1-1
d_gene: -
CDR3nt: TGTGCCAGCTTCCCAGAAACTACAGGGAATACTGAAGCTTTCTTT
CDR3aa: CASFPETTGNTEAFF

v_gene: TRBV7-9
abundance: -
j_gene: TRBJ1-1
d_gene: -
CDR3nt: TGTGCCAGCAGCTTAGGACAGCCCCTGACTGAAGCTTTCTTT
CDR3aa: CASSLGQPLTEAFF

v_gene: TRBV7-8
abundance: few
j_gene: TRBJ1-5
d_gene: TRBD1
CDR3nt: TGTGCCAGCAGCACCAGACAGGGGGTGAATCAGCCCCAGCATTTT
CDR3aa: CASSTRQGVNQPQHF

v_gene: TRBV15
abundance: many
j_gene: TRBJ2-1
d_gene: TRBD2
CDR3nt: TGTGCCACCAGCAGAGAAGTAGGGCTAGCGGGAGATTTCTCCTACAATGAGCAGTTCTTC
CDR3aa: CATSREVGLAGDFSYNEQFF

v_gene: TRBV20-1
abundance: -
j_gene: TRBJ2-1
d_gene: TRBD2
CDR3nt: TGCAGTGCTAGAGAACCGGGACTACGAGGTAATGAGCAGTTCTTC
CDR3aa: CSAREPGLRGNEQFF

v_gene: TRBV6-5
abundance: few
j_gene: TRBJ1-1
d_gene: -
CDR3nt: TGTGCCAGCAGGTACATTCGGACCGGGGGCGCTGAAGCTTTCTTT
CDR3aa: CASRYIRTGGAEAFF

v_gene: TRBV7-9
abundance: -
j_gene: TRBJ2-3
d_gene: TRBD2
CDR3nt: TGTGCCAGCAGCTCGGCCGGGACTAGCGGCACAGATACGCAGTATTTT
CDR3aa: CASSSAGTSGTDTQYF

v_gene: TRBV7-8
abundance: few
j_gene: TRBJ2-3
d_gene: -
CDR3nt: TGTGCCAGCAGCTGGGGGACCACTAGCACAGATACGCAGTATTTT
CDR3aa: CASSWGTTSTDTQYF

v_gene: TRBV19
abundance: -
j_gene: TRBJ1-1
d_gene: TRBD1
CDR3nt: TGTGCCAGTATGGAACCCGGGACAGTTAACACTGAAGCTTTCTTT
CDR3aa: CASMEPGTVNTEAFF

v_gene: TRBV12-3/TRBV12-4
abundance: few
j_gene: TRBJ1-2
d_gene: -
CDR3nt: TGTGCCAGCAGTTCTTTCGCGGGTGTTAACTATGGCTACACCTTC
CDR3aa: CASSSFAGVNYGYTF

v_gene: TRBV6-6
abundance: many
j_gene: TRBJ1-1
d_gene: -
CDR3nt: TGTGCCAGCAGCGACAGCCGCGCGTTGAACACTGAAGCTTTCTTT
CDR3aa: CASSDSRALNTEAFF

v_gene: TRBV4-1
abundance: few
j_gene: TRBJ1-1
d_gene: -
CDR3nt: TGCGCCAGCAGCCAAGATGACGTGCCACTATGGGAAACGAACACTGAAGCTTTCTTT
CDR3aa: CASSQDDVPLWETNTEAFF

v_gene: TRBV7-2
abundance: few
j_gene: TRBJ1-6
d_gene: -
CDR3nt: TGTGCCAGCAGCCCCTACGGGCGTGATTCACCCCTCCACTTT
CDR3aa: CASSPYGRDSPLHF

v_gene: TRBV21-1
abundance: -
j_gene: TRBJ2-1
d_gene: -
CDR3nt: TGTGCCAGCCGCCCAACAGGGGTTGAGCAGTTCTTC
CDR3aa: CASRPTGVEQFF

v_gene: TRBV7-8
abundance: few
j_gene: TRBJ1-1
d_gene: -
CDR3nt: TGTGCCAGCAGCTTAGTTGGGGGAAGGGCTGAAGCTTTCTTT
CDR3aa: CASSLVGGRAEAFF

v_gene: TRBV5-1
abundance: -
j_gene: TRBJ2-5
d_gene: -
CDR3nt: TGCGCCAGCAGCTTGTCGTCCGTACAGGAGGGTGCGGAGACCCAGTACTTC
CDR3aa: CASSLSSVQEGAETQYF

v_gene: TRBV7-2
abundance: -
j_gene: TRBJ2-2
d_gene: -
CDR3nt: TGTGCCAGCAGCTCCCGTAGGGGGTTGAACACCGGGGAGCTGTTTTTT
CDR3aa: CASSSRRGLNTGELFF

v_gene: TRBV18
abundance: -
j_gene: TRBJ2-1
d_gene: TRBD2
CDR3nt: TGTGCCAGCTCGGCGAGCGGGGGGCGTTACAATGAGCAGTTCTTC
CDR3aa: CASSASGGRYNEQFF

v_gene: TRBV12-3/TRBV12-4
abundance: few
j_gene: TRBJ1-2
d_gene: -
CDR3nt: TGTGCCAGCAGTCCTCTTCTCGCCGACACCCACTATGGCTACACCTTC
CDR3aa: CASSPLLADTHYGYTF

v_gene: TRBV19
abundance: -
j_gene: TRBJ2-1
d_gene: TRBD2
CDR3nt: TGTGCCAGTCAGACGACTAGACTAGCGGGGGACAATGAGCAGTTCTTC
CDR3aa: CASQTTRLAGDNEQFF

v_gene: TRBV12-3/TRBV12-4
abundance: -
j_gene: TRBJ1-1
d_gene: -
CDR3nt: TGTGCCAGCATCAAAGGGGGGGGGCACACTGAAGCTTTCTTT
CDR3aa: CASIKGGGHTEAFF

v_gene: TRBV11-1
abundance: few
j_gene: TRBJ2-7
d_gene: -
CDR3nt: TGTGCCAGCAGCTCCCCCGCCGACAGAAATTCCTACGAGCAGTACTTC
CDR3aa: CASSSPADRNSYEQYF

v_gene: TRBV18
abundance: -
j_gene: TRBJ1-5
d_gene: -
CDR3nt: TGTGCCAGCTCGATTACACGAAACAATCAGCCCCAGCATTTT
CDR3aa: CASSITRNNQPQHF

v_gene: TRBV5-5
abundance: few
j_gene: TRBJ2-2
d_gene: -
CDR3nt: TGTGCCAGCAGCTTGGTCTCGGGCCCCTTGAACACCGGGGAGCTGTTTTTT
CDR3aa: CASSLVSGPLNTGELFF

v_gene: TRBV6-2/TRBV6-3
abundance: few
j_gene: TRBJ1-2
d_gene: -
CDR3nt: TGTGCCAGCACCTCCCGGGTTAACTATGGCTACACCTTC
CDR3aa: CASTSRVNYGYTF

v_gene: TRBV2
abundance: -
j_gene: TRBJ2-1
d_gene: TRBD2
CDR3nt: TGTGCCAGCAGTGACGGTTCTAGCGGATACAATGAGCAGTTCTTC
CDR3aa: CASSDGSSGYNEQFF

v_gene: TRBV6-6
abundance: few
j_gene: TRBJ1-1
d_gene: TRBD1
CDR3nt: TGTGCCAGCAGATCACGACAGGGGCGCGGGGACACTGAAGCTTTCTTT
CDR3aa: CASRSRQGRGDTEAFF

v_gene: TRBV5-6
abundance: -
j_gene: TRBJ2-7
d_gene: -
CDR3nt: TGTGCCAGCGGCCTGGGGGAGGTCTCGCAAGGGCAGTACTTC
CDR3aa: CASGLGEVSQGQYF